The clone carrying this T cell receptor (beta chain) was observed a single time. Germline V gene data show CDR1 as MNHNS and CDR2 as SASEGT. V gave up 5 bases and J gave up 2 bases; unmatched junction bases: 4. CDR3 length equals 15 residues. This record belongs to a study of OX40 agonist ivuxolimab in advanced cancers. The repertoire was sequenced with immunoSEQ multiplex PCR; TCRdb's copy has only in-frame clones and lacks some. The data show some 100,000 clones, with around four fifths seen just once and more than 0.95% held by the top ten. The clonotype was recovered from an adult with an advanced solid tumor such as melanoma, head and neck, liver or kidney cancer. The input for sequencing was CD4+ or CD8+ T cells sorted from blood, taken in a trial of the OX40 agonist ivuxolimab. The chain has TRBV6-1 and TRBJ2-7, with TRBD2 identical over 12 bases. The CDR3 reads CASSTSGGTTYEQYF. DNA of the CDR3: TGTGCCAGCAGTACTAGCGGGGGGACAACCTACGAGCAGTACTTC.